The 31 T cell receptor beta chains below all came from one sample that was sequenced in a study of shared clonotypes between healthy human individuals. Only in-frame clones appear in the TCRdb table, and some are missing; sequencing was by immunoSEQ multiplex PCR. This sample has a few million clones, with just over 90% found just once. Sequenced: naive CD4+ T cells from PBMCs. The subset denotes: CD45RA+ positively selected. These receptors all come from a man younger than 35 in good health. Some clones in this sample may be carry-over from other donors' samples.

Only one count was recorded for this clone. The DNA for the CDR3 is TGTGCCTGGATGGGGTGGGAGAACACTGAAGCTTTCTTT. Its protein product is CAWMGWENTEAFF. This chain connects TRBV30 to TRBJ1-1; D remains ambiguous. Germline V CDR1 and CDR2: GTSNPN, SVGIG (reference sequence). This CDR3 is 13 amino acids long. V was cut by 4 bases and J by 1 base, with 10 bases left in between.

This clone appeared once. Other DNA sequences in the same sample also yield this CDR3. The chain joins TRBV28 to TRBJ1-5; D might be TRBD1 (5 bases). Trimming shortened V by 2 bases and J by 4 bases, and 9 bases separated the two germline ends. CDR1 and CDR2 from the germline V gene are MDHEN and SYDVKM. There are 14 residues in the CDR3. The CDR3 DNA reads TGTGCCAGCAGTTTAGGGCGGGGGAATCAGCCCCAGCATTTT. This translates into CASSLGRGNQPQHF. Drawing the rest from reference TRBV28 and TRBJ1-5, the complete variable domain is DVKVTQSSRYLVKRTGEKVFLECVQDMDHENMFWYRQDPGLGLRLIYFSYDVKMKEKGDIPEGYSVSREKKERFSLILESASTNQTSMYLCASSLGRGNQPQHFGDGTRLSIL.

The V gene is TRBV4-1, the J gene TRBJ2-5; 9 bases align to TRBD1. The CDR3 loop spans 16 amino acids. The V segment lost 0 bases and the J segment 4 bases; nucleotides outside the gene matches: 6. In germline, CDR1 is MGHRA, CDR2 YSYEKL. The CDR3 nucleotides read TGCGCCAGCAGCCAAGATCGTCTGACAGGGGGAGAGACCCAGTACTTC. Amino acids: CASSQDRLTGGETQYF.

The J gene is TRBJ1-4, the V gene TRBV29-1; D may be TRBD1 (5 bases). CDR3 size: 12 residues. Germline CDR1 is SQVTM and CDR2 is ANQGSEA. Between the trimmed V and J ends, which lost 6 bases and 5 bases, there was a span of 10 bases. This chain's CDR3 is CSVGGWNEKLFF. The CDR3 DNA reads TGCAGCGTGGGGGGATGGAATGAAAAACTGTTTTTT.

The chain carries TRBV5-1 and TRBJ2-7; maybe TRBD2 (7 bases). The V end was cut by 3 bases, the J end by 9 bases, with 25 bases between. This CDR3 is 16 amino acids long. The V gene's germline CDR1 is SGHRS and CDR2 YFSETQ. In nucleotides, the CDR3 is TGCGCCAGCAGCTGGGAAGGGGGAGGGCCGTATGCGGGGCAGTACTTC. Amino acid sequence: CASSWEGGGPYAGQYF.

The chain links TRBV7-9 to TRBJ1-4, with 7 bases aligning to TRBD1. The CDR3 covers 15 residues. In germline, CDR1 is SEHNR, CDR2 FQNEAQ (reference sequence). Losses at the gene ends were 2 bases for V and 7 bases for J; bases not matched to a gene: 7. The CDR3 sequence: CASSLSRQGGEKLFF. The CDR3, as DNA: TGTGCCAGCAGCTTATCCAGACAGGGCGGTGAAAAACTGTTTTTT.

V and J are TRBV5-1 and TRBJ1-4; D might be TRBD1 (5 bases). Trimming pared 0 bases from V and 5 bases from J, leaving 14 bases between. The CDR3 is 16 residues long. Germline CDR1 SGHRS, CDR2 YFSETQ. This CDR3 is CASSLEVGAGNEKLFF. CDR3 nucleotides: TGCGCCAGCAGCTTGGAGGTAGGGGCAGGGAATGAAAAACTGTTTTTT. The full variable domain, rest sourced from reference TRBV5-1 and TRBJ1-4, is KAGVTQTPRYLIKTRGQQVTLSCSPISGHRSVSWYQQTPGQGLQFLFEYFSETQRNKGNFPGRFSGRQFSNSRSEMNVSTLELGDSALYLCASSLEVGAGNEKLFFGSGTQLSVL.

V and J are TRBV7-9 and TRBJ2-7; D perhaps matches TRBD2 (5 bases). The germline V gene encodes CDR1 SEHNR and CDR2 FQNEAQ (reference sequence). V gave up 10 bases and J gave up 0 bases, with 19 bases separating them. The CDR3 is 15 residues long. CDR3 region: CAMEELGSASYEQYF. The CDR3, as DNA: TGTGCCATGGAAGAATTAGGTAGCGCCTCCTACGAGCAGTACTTC.

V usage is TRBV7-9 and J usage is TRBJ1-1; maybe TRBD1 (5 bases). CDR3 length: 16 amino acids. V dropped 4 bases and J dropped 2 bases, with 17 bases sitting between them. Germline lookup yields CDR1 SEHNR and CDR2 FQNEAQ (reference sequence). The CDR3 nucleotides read TGTGCCAGCAGCTCCCAATTAAGGACACAAAACACTGAAGCTTTCTTT. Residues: CASSSQLRTQNTEAFF.

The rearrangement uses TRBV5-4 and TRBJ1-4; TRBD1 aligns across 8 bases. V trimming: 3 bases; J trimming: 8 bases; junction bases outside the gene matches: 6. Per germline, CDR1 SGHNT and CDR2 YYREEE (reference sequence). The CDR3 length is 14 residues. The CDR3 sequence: CASSSRTGREKLFF. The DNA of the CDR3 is TGTGCCAGCAGCTCCAGGACAGGGAGGGAAAAACTGTTTTTT.

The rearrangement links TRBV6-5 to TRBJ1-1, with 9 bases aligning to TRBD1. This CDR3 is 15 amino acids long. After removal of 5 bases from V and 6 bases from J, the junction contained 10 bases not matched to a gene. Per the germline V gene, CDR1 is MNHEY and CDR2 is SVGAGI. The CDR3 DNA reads TGTGCCAGCAGTGGACAGGGGCTGGGGCGCTCTGAAGCTTTCTTT. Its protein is CASSGQGLGRSEAFF.

CDR3 in amino acids: CASSPLGTGGKGYTF. The CDR3 nucleotides read TGTGCCAGCAGTCCACTCGGGACAGGGGGCAAAGGCTACACCTTC. V usage is TRBV28 and J usage is TRBJ1-2; 12 bases agree with TRBD1. The CDR3 sequence is 15 residues long. Germline-derived CDR1 and CDR2 are MDHEN and SYDVKM. The junction had 9 bases not matched to a gene; V was cut back by 5 bases and J by 8 bases.

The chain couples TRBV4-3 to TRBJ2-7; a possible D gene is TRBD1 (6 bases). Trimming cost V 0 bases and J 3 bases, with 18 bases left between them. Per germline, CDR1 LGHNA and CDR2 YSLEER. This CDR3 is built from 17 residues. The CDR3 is CASSQEVVGGRNYEQYF. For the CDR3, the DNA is TGCGCCAGCAGCCAAGAGGTAGTAGGGGGACGGAACTACGAGCAGTACTTC.

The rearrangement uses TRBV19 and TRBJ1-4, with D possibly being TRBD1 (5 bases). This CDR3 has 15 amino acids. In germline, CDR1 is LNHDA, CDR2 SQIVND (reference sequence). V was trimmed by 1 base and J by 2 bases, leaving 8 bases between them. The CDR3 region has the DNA TGTGCCAGTAGTATAGGATGGGGCACTAATGAAAAACTGTTTTTT. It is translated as CASSIGWGTNEKLFF.

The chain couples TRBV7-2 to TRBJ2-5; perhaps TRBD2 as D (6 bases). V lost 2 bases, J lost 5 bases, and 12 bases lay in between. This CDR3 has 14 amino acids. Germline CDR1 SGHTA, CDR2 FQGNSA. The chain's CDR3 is CASSLYLARETQYF. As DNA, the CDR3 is TGTGCCAGCAGCTTATACCTAGCGCGGGAGACCCAGTACTTC.

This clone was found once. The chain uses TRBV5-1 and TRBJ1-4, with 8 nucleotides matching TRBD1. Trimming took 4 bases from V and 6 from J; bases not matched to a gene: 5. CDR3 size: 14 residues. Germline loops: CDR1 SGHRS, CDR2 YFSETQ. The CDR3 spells CASSEGQGYEKLFF. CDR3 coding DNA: TGCGCCAGCAGCGAAGGACAGGGATATGAAAAACTGTTTTTT.

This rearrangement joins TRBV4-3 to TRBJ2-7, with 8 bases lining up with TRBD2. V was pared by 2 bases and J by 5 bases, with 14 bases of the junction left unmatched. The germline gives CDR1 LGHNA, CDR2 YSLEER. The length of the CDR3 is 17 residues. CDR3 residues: CASSQREARSGSHEQYF. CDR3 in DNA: TGCGCCAGCAGCCAACGGGAGGCCCGAAGCGGGAGTCACGAGCAGTACTTC.

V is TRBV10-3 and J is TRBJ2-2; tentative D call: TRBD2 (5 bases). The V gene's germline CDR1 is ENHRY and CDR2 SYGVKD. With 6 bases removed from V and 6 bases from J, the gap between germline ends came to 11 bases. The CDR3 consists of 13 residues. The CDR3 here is CAISRTESGELFF. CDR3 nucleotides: TGTGCCATCAGCCGGACTGAGTCCGGGGAGCTGTTTTTT.

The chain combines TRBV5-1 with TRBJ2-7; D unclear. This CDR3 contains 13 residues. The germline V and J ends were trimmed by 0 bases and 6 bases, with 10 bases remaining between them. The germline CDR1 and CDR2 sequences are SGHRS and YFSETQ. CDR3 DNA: TGCGCCAGCAGCTTGGACCCAGCTAGCGAGCAGTACTTC. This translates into CASSLDPASEQYF.

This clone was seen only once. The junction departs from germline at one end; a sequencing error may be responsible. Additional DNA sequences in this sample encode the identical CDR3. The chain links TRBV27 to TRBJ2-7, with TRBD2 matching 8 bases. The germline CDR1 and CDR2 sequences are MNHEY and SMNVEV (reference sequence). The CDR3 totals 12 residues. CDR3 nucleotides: TGCGCCAGCAGTGGACTAGCTGGCGAGCAGTACTTC. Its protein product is CASSGLAGEQYF.

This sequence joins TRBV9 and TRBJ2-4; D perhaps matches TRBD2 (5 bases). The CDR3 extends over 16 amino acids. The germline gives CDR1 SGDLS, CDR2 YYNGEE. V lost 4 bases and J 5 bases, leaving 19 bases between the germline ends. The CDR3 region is CASSPQTGLLENIQYF. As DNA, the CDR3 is TGTGCCAGCAGCCCCCAGACGGGATTACTAGAAAACATTCAGTACTTC.

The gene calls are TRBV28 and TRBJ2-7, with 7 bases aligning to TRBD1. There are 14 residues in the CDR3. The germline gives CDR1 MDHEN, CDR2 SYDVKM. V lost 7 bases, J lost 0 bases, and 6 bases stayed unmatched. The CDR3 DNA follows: TGTGCCAGCACCCCGACAGGGCCCTCCTACGAGCAGTACTTC. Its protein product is CASTPTGPSYEQYF.

CDR3 DNA sequence: TGTGCCAGCTCGGCGACAGATCAAAACTATGGCTACACCTTC. Protein: CASSATDQNYGYTF. This chain connects TRBV18 to TRBJ1-2; TRBD1 might be the D (5 bases). V was shortened by 6 bases and J by 2 bases, with 13 bases between the two germline ends. CDR3 length: 14 amino acids. Germline CDR1 and CDR2: KGHSH and LQKENI.

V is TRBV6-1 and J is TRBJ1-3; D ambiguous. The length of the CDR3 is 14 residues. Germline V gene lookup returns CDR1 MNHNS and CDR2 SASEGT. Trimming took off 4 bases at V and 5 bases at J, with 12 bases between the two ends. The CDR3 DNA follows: TGTGCCAGCAGTGTGGGTCTGGGTAGAAACACCATATATTTT. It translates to CASSVGLGRNTIYF.

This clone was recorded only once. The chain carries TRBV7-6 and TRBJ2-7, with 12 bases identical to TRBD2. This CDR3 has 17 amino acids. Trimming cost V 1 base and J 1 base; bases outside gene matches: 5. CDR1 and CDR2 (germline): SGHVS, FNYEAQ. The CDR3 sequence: CASSLGLAGDGSYEQYF. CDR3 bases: TGTGCCAGCAGCTTAGGACTAGCGGGGGACGGGTCCTACGAGCAGTACTTC.

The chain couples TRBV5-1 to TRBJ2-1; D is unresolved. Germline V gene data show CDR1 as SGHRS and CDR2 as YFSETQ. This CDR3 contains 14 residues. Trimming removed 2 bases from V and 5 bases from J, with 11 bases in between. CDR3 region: CASSLLVVDNEQFF. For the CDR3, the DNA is TGCGCCAGCAGCTTACTGGTCGTTGACAATGAGCAGTTCTTC.

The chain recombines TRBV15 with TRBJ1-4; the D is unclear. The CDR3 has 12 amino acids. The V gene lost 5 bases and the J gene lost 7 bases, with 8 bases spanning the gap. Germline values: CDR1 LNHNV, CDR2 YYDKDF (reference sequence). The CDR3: CATSFAGEKLFF. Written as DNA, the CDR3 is TGTGCCACCAGCTTTGCGGGTGAAAAACTGTTTTTT.

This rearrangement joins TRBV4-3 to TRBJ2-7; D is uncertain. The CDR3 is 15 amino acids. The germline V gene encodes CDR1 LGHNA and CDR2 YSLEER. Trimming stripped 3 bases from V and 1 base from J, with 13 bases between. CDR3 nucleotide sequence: TGCGCCAGCAGCCAGGAATGGCAATATTCCTACGAGCAGTACTTC. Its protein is CASSQEWQYSYEQYF.

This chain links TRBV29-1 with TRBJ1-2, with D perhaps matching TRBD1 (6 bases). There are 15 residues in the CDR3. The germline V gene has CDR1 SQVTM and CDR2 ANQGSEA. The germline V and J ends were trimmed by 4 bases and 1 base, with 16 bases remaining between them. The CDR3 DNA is TGCAGCGTTGGGGGCGGGGGGCGGCTTAACTATGGCTACACCTTC. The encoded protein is CSVGGGGRLNYGYTF.

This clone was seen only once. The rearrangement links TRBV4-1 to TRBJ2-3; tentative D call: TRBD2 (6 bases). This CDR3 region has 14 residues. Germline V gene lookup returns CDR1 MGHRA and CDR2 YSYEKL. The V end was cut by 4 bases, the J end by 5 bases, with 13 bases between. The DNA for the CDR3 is TGCGCCAGCAGCCCCCGACTAGTTCAAGATACGCAGTATTTT. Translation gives CASSPRLVQDTQYF.

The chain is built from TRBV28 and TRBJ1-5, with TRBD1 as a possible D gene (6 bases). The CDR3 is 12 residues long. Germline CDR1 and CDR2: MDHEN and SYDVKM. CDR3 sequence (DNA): TGTGCAGGGACAAGGGACAATCAGCCCCAGCATTTT. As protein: CAGTRDNQPQHF.